This is a list of T cell receptor beta chains from one sample in a study of PD-1 blockade in classical Hodgkin lymphoma. The repertoire was sequenced with immunoSEQ multiplex PCR; TCRdb's copy has only in-frame clones and lacks some. Of approximately 17,000 clones listed, 75% to 95% were seen once; the top ten hold roughly 7.2%. Material for sequencing was peripheral blood mononuclear cells (PBMCs). The receptor source for this set is a human donor with classical Hodgkin lymphoma. Both conserved end residues are part of each CDR3. A D gene is named only where the DNA matches it firmly. Rows give clone size only sometimes, using once, few, many, or a class for an expanded clone.

j_gene: TRBJ2-2
v_gene: TRBV7-6
d_gene: TRBD2
len: 17
abundance: -
CDR3aa: CASSLGASGTVTGELFF
CDR3nt: TGTGCCAGCAGTCTAGGGGCTAGCGGGACGGTCACCGGGGAGCTGTTTTTT

j_gene: TRBJ2-5
v_gene: TRBV25-1
d_gene: -
len: 16
abundance: -
CDR3aa: CASSDHPHPKSETQYF
CDR3nt: TGTGCCAGCAGTGATCACCCTCATCCGAAGTCTGAGACCCAGTACTTC

j_gene: TRBJ2-3
v_gene: TRBV15
d_gene: -
len: 16
abundance: few
CDR3aa: CATSRESAGSTDTQYF
CDR3nt: TGTGCCACCAGCAGAGAGTCAGCCGGGAGCACAGATACGCAGTATTTT

j_gene: TRBJ2-3
v_gene: TRBV25-1
d_gene: -
len: 14
abundance: -
CDR3aa: CASSNRSLGDTQYF
CDR3nt: TGTGCCAGCAGTAATAGGAGTTTGGGGGACACGCAGTATTTT

j_gene: TRBJ2-1
v_gene: TRBV10-3
d_gene: TRBD2
len: 16
abundance: -
CDR3aa: CAISQLAGVSFDEQFF
CDR3nt: TGTGCCATCAGCCAACTAGCGGGAGTTTCCTTCGATGAGCAGTTCTTC

j_gene: TRBJ1-1
v_gene: TRBV5-1
d_gene: -
len: 14
abundance: -
CDR3aa: CASSLASGISEAFF
CDR3nt: TGCGCCAGCAGCTTGGCCTCAGGTATTTCCGAAGCTTTCTTT

j_gene: TRBJ1-2
v_gene: TRBV10-3
d_gene: -
len: 12
abundance: few
CDR3aa: CAITPTGGGYTF
CDR3nt: TGTGCCATCACTCCGACAGGAGGCGGCTACACCTTC

j_gene: TRBJ2-1
v_gene: TRBV25-1
d_gene: TRBD2
len: 16
abundance: -
CDR3aa: CASSLLREHHYNEQFF
CDR3nt: TGTGCCAGCAGTCTCTTGCGGGAGCACCACTACAATGAGCAGTTCTTC

j_gene: TRBJ1-1
v_gene: TRBV7-5
d_gene: -
len: 11
abundance: -
CDR3aa: CVRSSPTGWFF
CDR3nt: TGTGTCAGAAGCTCCCCTACGGGTTGGTTCTTT

j_gene: TRBJ2-3
v_gene: TRBV7-9
d_gene: -
len: 19
abundance: once
CDR3aa: CASSRSAGQQGTSTDTQYF
CDR3nt: TGTGCCAGCAGCCGCTCAGCGGGACAACAGGGAACTAGCACAGATACGCAGTATTTT

j_gene: TRBJ2-7
v_gene: TRBV2
d_gene: -
len: 16
abundance: -
CDR3aa: CASSDPVRDYRREQYF
CDR3nt: TGTGCCAGCAGTGATCCGGTCCGAGACTACCGCCGCGAGCAGTACTTC

j_gene: TRBJ2-2
v_gene: TRBV25-1
d_gene: -
len: 12
abundance: -
CDR3aa: CASGMPPGELFF
CDR3nt: TGTGCCAGCGGAATGCCCCCCGGGGAGCTGTTTTTT

j_gene: TRBJ1-1
v_gene: TRBV6-1
d_gene: -
len: 13
abundance: -
CDR3aa: CASIPTGNTEAFF
CDR3nt: TGTGCCAGCATCCCGACAGGGAACACTGAAGCTTTCTTT

j_gene: TRBJ1-2
v_gene: TRBV28
d_gene: -
len: 15
abundance: once
CDR3aa: CASSFDEATTGGYTF
CDR3nt: TGTGCCAGCAGTTTCGATGAGGCGACGACGGGGGGCTACACCTTC

j_gene: TRBJ1-1
v_gene: TRBV10-3
d_gene: -
len: 14
abundance: -
CDR3aa: CAISVSGINTEAFF
CDR3nt: TGTGCCATCAGTGTTTCCGGGATAAACACTGAAGCTTTCTTT